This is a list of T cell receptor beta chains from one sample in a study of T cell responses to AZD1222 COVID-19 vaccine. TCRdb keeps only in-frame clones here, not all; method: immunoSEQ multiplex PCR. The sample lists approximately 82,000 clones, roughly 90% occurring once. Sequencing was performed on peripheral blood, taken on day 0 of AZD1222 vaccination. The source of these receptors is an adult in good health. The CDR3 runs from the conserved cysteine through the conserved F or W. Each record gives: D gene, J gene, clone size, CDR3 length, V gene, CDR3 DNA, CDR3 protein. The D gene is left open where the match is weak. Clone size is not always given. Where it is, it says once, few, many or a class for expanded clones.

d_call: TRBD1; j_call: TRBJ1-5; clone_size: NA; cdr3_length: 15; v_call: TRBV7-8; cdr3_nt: TGTGCCAGCAGCCGAGGACAGGGGTTAAGTCAGCCCCAGCATTTT; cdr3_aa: CASSRGQGLSQPQHF
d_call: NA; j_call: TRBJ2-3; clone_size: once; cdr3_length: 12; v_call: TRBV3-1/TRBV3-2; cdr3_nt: TGTGCCAGCAGCCAAGTTAGAGATACGCAGTATTTT; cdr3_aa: CASSQVRDTQYF
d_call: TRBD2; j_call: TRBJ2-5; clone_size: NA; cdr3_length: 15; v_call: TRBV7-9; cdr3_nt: TGTGCCAGCAGCTTTGGAATAGCGGGTCAAGAGACCCAGTACTTC; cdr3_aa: CASSFGIAGQETQYF
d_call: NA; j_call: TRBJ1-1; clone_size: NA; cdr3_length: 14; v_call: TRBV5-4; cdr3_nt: TGTGCCAGCATTCAGGGGCCTTTGAACACTGAAGCTTTCTTT; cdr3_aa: CASIQGPLNTEAFF
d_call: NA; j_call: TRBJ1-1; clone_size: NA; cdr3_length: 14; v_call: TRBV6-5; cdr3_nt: TGTGCCACCATTGGCTACCGGGAAGACACTGAAGCTTTCTTT; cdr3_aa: CATIGYREDTEAFF
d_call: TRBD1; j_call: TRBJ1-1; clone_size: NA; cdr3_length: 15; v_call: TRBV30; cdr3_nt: TGTGCCTGGAGTGTACATCACAGGGGGAACACTGAAGCTTTCTTT; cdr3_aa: CAWSVHHRGNTEAFF
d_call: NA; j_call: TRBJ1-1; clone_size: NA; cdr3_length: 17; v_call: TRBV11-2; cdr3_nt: TGTGCCAGCAGCTTCTTGAAATCTCCGGGGAAAAACGGTGAAGCTTTCTTT; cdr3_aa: CASSFLKSPGKNGEAFF
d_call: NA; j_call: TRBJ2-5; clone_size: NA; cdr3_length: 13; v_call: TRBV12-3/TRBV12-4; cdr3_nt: TGTGCCAGCAGTTTGTCTGGGGGGTTGACCCAGTACTTC; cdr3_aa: CASSLSGGLTQYF
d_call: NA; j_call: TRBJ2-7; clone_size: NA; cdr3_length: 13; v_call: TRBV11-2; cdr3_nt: TGTGCCAGCAGCGGACTTTTAAAGGACGAGCAGTACTTC; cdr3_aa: CASSGLLKDEQYF
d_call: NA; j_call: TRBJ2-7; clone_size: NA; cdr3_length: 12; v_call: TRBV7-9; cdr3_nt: TGTGCCAGCAGTTCAATTTTCTACGAGCAGTACTTC; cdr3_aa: CASSSIFYEQYF
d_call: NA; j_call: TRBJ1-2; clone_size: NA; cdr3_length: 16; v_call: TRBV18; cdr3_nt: TGTGCCAGCTCTCCACCGACGGGCCGACAGCTCTATGGCTACACCTTC; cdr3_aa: CASSPPTGRQLYGYTF
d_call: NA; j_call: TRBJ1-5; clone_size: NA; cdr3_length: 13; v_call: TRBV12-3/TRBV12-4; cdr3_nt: TGTGCCAGCAGTTTAACAGGGAATCAGCCCCAGCATTTT; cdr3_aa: CASSLTGNQPQHF
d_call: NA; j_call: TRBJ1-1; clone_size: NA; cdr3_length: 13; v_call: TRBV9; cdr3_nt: TGTGCCAGCAGCGGGAGGGAGAACACTGAAGCTTTCTTT; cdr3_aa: CASSGRENTEAFF
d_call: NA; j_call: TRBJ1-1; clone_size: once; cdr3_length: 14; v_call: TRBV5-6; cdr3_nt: TGTGCCAGCACCACCCTCCAGGGGATCGCTGAAGCTTTCTTT; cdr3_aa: CASTTLQGIAEAFF
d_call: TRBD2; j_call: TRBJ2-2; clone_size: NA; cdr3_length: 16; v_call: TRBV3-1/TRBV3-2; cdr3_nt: TGTGCCAGCAGCTTCCTAGCGGGGGGGAACACCGGGGAGCTGTTTTTT; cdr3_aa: CASSFLAGGNTGELFF
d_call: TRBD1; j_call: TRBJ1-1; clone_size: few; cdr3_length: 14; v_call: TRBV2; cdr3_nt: TGTGCCAGCAGCGACAGGGTTTTAGGCACTGAAGCTTTCTTT; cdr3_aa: CASSDRVLGTEAFF
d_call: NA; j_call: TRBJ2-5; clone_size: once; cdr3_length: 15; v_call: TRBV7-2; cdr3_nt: TGTGCCAGCAGCTCGCCCCGTAAGGAATCGGAGACCCAGTACTTC; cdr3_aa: CASSSPRKESETQYF
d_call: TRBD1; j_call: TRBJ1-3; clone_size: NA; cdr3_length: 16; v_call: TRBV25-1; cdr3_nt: TGTGCCAGCAGTTCCTCCAGGGGGATCTCTGGAAACACCATATATTTT; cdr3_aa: CASSSSRGISGNTIYF
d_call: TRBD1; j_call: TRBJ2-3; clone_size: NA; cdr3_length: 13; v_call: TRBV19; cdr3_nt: TGTGCCAGTAGTGCCCAGGGGGCAGATACGCAGTATTTT; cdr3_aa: CASSAQGADTQYF
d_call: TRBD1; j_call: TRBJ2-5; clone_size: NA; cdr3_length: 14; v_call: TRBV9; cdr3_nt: TGTGCCAGCAGCCTCACAGGGGGCCAAGAGACCCAGTACTTC; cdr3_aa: CASSLTGGQETQYF
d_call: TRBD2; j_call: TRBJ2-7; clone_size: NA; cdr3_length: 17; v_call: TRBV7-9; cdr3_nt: TGTGCCAGCAGCTTAGCTTTGGGAGGGGCGAACTCCTACGAGCAGTACTTC; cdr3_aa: CASSLALGGANSYEQYF
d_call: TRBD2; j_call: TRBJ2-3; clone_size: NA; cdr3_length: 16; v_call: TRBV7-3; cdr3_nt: TGTGCCAGCAGCCGTAGCGGGGGGGCTAGCACAGATACGCAGTATTTT; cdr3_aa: CASSRSGGASTDTQYF
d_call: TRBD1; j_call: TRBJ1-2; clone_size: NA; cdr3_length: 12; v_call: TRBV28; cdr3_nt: TGTGCCGGGAGAACAGGGGGCTCTGGCTACACCTTC; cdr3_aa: CAGRTGGSGYTF
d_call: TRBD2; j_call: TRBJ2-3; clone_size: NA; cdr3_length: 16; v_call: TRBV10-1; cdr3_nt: TGCGCCAGCAGTGAGTCGCTAGCGGGGACGCGAGATACGCAGTATTTT; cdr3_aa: CASSESLAGTRDTQYF
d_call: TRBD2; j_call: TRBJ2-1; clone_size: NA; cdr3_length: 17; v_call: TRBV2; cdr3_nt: TGTGCCAGCAGTGTAACTAGCGGGGGGTCCGCCTACAATGAGCAGTTCTTC; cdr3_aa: CASSVTSGGSAYNEQFF
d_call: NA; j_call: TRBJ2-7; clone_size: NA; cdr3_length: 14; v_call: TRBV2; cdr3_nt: TGTGCCAGCAGTGAAAGACAGGTTCTCTACGAGCAGTACTTC; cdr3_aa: CASSERQVLYEQYF
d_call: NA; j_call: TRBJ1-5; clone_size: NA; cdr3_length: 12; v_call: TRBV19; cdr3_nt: TGTGCCAGTAGCCTAGGGAATCAGCCCCAGCATTTT; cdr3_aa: CASSLGNQPQHF
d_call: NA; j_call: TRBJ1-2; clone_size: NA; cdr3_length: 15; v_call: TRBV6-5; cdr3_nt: TGTGCCAGCAGCAATTCAAAGGGTGTTAACTATGGCTACACCTTC; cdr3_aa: CASSNSKGVNYGYTF
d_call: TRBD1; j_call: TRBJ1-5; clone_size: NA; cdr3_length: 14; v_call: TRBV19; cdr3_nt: TGTGCCAGTACAAAGACAGGGGGAGTAAGGCCCCAGCATTTT; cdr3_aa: CASTKTGGVRPQHF
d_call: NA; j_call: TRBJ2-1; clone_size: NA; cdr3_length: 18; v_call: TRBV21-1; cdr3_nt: TGTGCCAGCAGCCCACAAAGTCGGGGTTCGAGCTCCTACAATGAGCAGTTCTTC; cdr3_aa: CASSPQSRGSSSYNEQFF
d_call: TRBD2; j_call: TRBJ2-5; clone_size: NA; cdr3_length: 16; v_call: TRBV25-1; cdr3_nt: TGTGCCAGCAGAAAGACTAGCGGGGTCCCCCAAGAGACCCAGTACTTC; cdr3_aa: CASRKTSGVPQETQYF
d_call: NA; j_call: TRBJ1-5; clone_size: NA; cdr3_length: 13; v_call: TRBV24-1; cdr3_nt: TGTGCCACCAGTGAATCTATCGGTCAGCCCCAGCATTTT; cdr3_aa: CATSESIGQPQHF
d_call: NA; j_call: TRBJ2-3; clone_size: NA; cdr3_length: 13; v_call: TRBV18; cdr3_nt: TGTGCCAGCTCACCTGGTCCGGCAGATACGCAGTATTTT; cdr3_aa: CASSPGPADTQYF
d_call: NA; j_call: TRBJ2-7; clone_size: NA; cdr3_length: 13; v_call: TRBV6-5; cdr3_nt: TGTGCCAGCAGCCCCTCCGGTCGTTACGAGCAGTACTTC; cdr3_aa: CASSPSGRYEQYF
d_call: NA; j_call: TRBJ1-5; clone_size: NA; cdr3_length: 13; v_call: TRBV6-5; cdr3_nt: TGTGCCAGCAGTTTAAAGGGGAATCAGCCCCAGCATTTT; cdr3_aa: CASSLKGNQPQHF
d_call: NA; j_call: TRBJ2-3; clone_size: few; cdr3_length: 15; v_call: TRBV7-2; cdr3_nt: TGTGCCAGCAGTATGATGCTAGCGCCTACAGATACGCAGTATTTT; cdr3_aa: CASSMMLAPTDTQYF
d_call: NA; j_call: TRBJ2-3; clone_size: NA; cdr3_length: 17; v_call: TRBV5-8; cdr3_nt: TGTGCCAGCAGCAGGAGCCCCAGTAAAGGCTATGCAGATACGCAGTATTTT; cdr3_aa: CASSRSPSKGYADTQYF
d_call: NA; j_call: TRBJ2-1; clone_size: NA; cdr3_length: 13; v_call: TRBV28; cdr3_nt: TGTGCCAGCACTCCTAGCTCCTACAATGAGCAGTTCTTC; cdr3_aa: CASTPSSYNEQFF
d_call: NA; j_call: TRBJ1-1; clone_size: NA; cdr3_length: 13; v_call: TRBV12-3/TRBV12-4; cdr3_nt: TGTGCCAGCAGTTTCGGATTGAACACTGAAGCTTTCTTT; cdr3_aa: CASSFGLNTEAFF
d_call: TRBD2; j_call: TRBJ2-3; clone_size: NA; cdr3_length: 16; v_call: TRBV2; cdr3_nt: TGTGCCAGCAATCCTAGACTAGCGGGGGGGCCAGATACGCAGTATTTT; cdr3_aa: CASNPRLAGGPDTQYF
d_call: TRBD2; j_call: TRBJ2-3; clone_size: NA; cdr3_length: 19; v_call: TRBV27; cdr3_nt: TGTGCCAGCAGTTCGGTGTCCGTGAGCGGGGGGCTTCCCACAGATACGCAGTATTTT; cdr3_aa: CASSSVSVSGGLPTDTQYF
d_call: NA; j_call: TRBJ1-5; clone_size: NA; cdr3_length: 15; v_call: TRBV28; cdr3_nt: TGTGCCAGCAGTTTATATGGGGCTAGGTACCAGCCCCAGCATTTT; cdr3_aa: CASSLYGARYQPQHF
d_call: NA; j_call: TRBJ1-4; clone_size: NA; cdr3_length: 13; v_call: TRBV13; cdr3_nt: TGTGCCAGCAGCGAGGGGAGAAATGAAAAACTGTTTTTT; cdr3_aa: CASSEGRNEKLFF